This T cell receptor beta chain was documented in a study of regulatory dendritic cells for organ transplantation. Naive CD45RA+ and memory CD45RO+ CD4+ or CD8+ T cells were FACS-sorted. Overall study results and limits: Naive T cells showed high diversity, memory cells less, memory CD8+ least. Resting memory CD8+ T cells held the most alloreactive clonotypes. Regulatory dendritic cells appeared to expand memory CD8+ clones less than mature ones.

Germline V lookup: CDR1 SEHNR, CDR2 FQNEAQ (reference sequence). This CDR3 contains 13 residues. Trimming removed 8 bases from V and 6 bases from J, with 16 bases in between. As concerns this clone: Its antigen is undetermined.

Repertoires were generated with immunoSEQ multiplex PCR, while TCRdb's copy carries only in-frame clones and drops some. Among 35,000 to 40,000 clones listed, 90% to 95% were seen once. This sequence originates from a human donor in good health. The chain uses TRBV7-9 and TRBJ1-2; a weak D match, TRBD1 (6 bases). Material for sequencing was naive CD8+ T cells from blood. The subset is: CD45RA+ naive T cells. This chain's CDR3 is CASVLRGGNGYTF. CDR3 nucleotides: TGTGCCAGCGTATTAAGGGGGGGCAATGGCTACACCTTC.